This TCR beta chain appears in the sequencing data of a study of T cell responses to AZD1222 COVID-19 vaccine. Study-wide results and limits: Possibly, clonal diversity was underestimated; donors were largely white British and included more females. Vaccination with two AZD1222 doses was followed by a rise in Spike-specific TCR breadth and depth. Sampling that yielded the repertoires occurred only after the peak T cell response. At 160-218 and 743-854, vaccine-associated CD4 TCRs were dominant, and they spanned spike.

Using immunoSEQ multiplex PCR, the repertoire was profiled, and TCRdb retains in-frame clones only, with some absent. The sample includes about 160,000 clones, approximately 90% seen only once; the top ten take 4.3%. Looked up from germline, CDR1 is SGHTA and CDR2 is FQGTGA. CDR3 size: 16 residues. V shed 0 bases and J shed 0 bases, with 12 bases lying between them. Regarding this clone: Its specificity is not known.

The chain uses TRBV7-3 and TRBJ2-7, with a possible D match to TRBD2 (6 bases). The specimen comprised peripheral blood, sampled 28 days after the second AZD1222 dose. The TCR sequence derives from an adult who received the AZD1222 COVID-19 vaccine. The CDR3 bases are TGTGCCAGCAGCTTAACGGAAACCGGGAGCTCCTACGAGCAGTACTTC. It encodes CASSLTETGSSYEQYF.